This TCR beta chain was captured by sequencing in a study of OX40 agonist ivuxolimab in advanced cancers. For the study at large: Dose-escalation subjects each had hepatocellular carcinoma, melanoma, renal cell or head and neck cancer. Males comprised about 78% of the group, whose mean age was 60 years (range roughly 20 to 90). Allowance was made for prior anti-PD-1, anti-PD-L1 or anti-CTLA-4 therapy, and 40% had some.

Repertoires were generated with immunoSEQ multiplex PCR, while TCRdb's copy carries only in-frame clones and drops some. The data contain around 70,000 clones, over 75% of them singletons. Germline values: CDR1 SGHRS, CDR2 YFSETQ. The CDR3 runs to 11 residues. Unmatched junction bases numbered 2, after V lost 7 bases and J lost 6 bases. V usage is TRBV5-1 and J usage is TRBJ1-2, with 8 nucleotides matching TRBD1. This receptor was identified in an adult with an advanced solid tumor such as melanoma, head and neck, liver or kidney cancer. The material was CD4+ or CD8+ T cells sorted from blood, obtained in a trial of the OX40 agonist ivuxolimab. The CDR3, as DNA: TGCGCCAGCGGACAGGGAAATGGCTACACCTTC. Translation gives CASGQGNGYTF. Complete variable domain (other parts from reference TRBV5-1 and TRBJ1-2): KAGVTQTPRYLIKTRGQQVTLSCSPISGHRSVSWYQQTPGQGLQFLFEYFSETQRNKGNFPGRFSGRQFSNSRSEMNVSTLELGDSALYLCASGQGNGYTFGSGTRLTVV.